Listed below are T cell receptor beta chains from one sample, sequenced in a study of metastatic and nonmetastatic thyroid tumors. From the PCR reads, TCRdb re-called clones with MiXCR. The table records approximately 16,000 clones, roughly a quarter of them present only once. Sequenced input: adjacent normal tissue. These receptors originate from a female donor with papillary thyroid cancer or a benign thyroid nodule (not recorded which). Some clones in this sample may be carry-over from other donors' samples. Each CDR3 is given with its conserved first and last residue.

V,J,CDR3
TRBV7-6,TRBJ1-2,CASSPVGEGEGYTF
TRBV3-1,TRBJ1-2,CASSQDSYRVSYGYTF
TRBV27,TRBJ1-1,CASSFAPPEAFF
TRBV28,TRBJ1-1,CASSRQRGTEAFF
TRBV20-1,TRBJ2-1,CSARGPKSGRAGEQFF
TRBV6-1,TRBJ1-1,CASSEAGTVITEAFF
TRBV20-1,TRBJ2-1,CSARDRRGLSSYNEQFF
TRBV5-1,TRBJ1-5,CASRSGTGNNQPQHF
TRBV6-1,TRBJ1-2,CASRETEISNYGYTF
TRBV9,TRBJ2-1,CASSSEGTSGHNEQFF
TRBV27,TRBJ1-1,CASSLYKNTEAFF
TRBV5-1,TRBJ2-1,CARQGEFCSGRGNEQFF
TRBV3-1,TRBJ1-2,CASSHRGLNYGYTF
TRBV6-6,TRBJ2-7,CASSYSKALRGPYEHYF
TRBV11-2,TRBJ2-4,CASSPRTSGSTVRAKNIQYF
TRBV5-1,TRBJ2-5,CASSLDSLRQETQYF
TRBV12-3/TRBV12-4,TRBJ2-1,CASRQGNYNEQFF
TRBV29-1,TRBJ2-5,CSVTSGIQETQYF
TRBV12-3/TRBV12-4,TRBJ2-7,CASRELGGTYEQYF
TRBV6-6,TRBJ2-3,CASSISGTGSYTDTQYF
TRBV15,TRBJ1-4,CATSRDGGARDEKLFF
TRBV28,TRBJ2-1,CASSLQLAVVPMEQFF
TRBV5-1,TRBJ2-3,CASIGEGRSVDTQYF
TRBV27,TRBJ2-1,CASSSPKLASNEQFF
TRBV19,TRBJ1-1,CASSIWTGGVIAEAFF
TRBV6-2/TRBV6-3,TRBJ1-3,CASSYSKVYSGNTIYF
TRBV11-1,TRBJ2-1,CASSPGGSSYNDQFF